This entry lists 10 T cell receptor beta chains sequenced from one sample in a study of cytomegalovirus exposure and HLA in healthy donors (dated by TCRdb to the late 2010s). Library method: the immunoSEQ multiplex PCR assay. For the multiplex PCR, a mixture combining 60 forward primers for TCR Vbeta segments and 13 reverse primers for TCR Jbeta segments was used. TCRdb holds this immuneACCESS table with in-frame rearrangements only. Some clones are missing; in checked studies, unresolved V genes explain under half, and the rest has no known cause. Counted in this sample were some 140,000 clones; around 86% of them appeared once. The leading ten clones occupy about 8.6% of the sample. The material sequenced was PBMCs. These receptors were obtained from a woman in her 50s in good health and CMV-seropositive.

The V gene is TRBV27, the J gene TRBJ2-1; maybe TRBD2 (6 bases). Between the trimmed V and J ends, which lost 6 bases and 7 bases, there was a span of 22 bases. This CDR3 is built from 16 residues. Germline CDR1 MNHEY, CDR2 SMNVEV (reference sequence). The CDR3 here is CASSQRAPEGGNEQFF. As DNA, the CDR3 is TGTGCCAGCAGCCAGAGAGCCCCGGAGGGTGGGAATGAGCAGTTCTTC.

This chain connects TRBV9 to TRBJ1-1, with a weak D call TRBD1 (6 bases). The V gene's germline CDR1 is SGDLS and CDR2 YYNGEE. This CDR3 region has 15 residues. V was cut by 0 bases and J by 6 bases, with 15 bases left in between. The CDR3 spells CASSVAIDRQAEAFF. The CDR3, as DNA: TGTGCCAGCAGCGTAGCCATCGACAGGCAGGCTGAAGCTTTCTTT.

The gene calls are TRBV12-5 and TRBJ2-1; D possibly corresponds to TRBD2 (6 bases). The length of the CDR3 is 13 residues. Germline loops: CDR1 LGHNT, CDR2 FRNRAP. V was clipped by 7 bases and J by 7 bases, with 14 bases between them. CDR3 DNA sequence: TGTGCTAGTGTATCGGAGGGTTGGAATGAGCAGTTCTTC. It translates to CASVSEGWNEQFF. The full variable domain, its missing parts supplied by reference TRBV12-5 and TRBJ2-1, is DARVTQTPRHKVTEMGQEVTMRCQPILGHNTVFWYRQTMMQGLELLAYFRNRAPLDDSGMPKDRFSAEMPDATLATLKIQPSEPRDSAVYFCASVSEGWNEQFFGPGTRLTVL.

A single count supports this clone. The chain carries TRBV21-1 and TRBJ2-7; the table names TRBD1, a call not compared with the DNA. TRBV21-1 is a recognized pseudogene. The CDR3 totals 16 residues. CDR3 in amino acids: CASSTKGQEDLYEQYF. Here the CDR3 DNA reads TGTGCCAGCAGCACCAAGGGACAGGAGGACCTCTACGAGCAGTACTTC.

The chain carries TRBV5-1 and TRBJ2-3; TRBD1 matches at 9 bases. Germline V gives CDR1 SGHRS, CDR2 YFSETQ. Trimming cost V 0 bases and J 1 base; bases outside gene matches: 3. CDR3 size: 16 residues. CDR3 region: CASSLGDRGGTDTQYF. As DNA, the CDR3 is TGCGCCAGCAGCTTGGGAGACAGGGGGGGCACAGATACGCAGTATTTT.

The chain combines TRBV11-2 with TRBJ2-5, with D possibly TRBD1 on 5 matching bases. The ends were cut back, 3 bases at V and 2 bases at J, with 7 bases in the middle. The CDR3 runs 13 residues. Germline values: CDR1 SGHAT, CDR2 FQNNGV. The CDR3 DNA sequence: TGTGCCAGCAGCTTGGGGCAGCAAGAGACCCAGTACTTC. Protein sequence: CASSLGQQETQYF.

The CDR3 spells CASSLAAVQGRNSPLHF. The CDR3 region has the DNA TGTGCCAGCAGCTTAGCAGCGGTACAGGGCCGGAATTCACCCCTCCACTTT. The rearrangement uses TRBV11-2 and TRBJ1-6, with D perhaps matching TRBD1 (6 bases). Trimming removed 1 base at V and 7 bases at J, with 17 bases between. The germline CDR1 and CDR2 sequences are SGHAT and FQNNGV. CDR3 length: 17 amino acids.

The chain carries TRBV30 and TRBJ1-5, with 8 nucleotides matching TRBD1. V lost 2 bases, J lost 4 bases, and 4 bases stayed unmatched. Germline lookup yields CDR1 GTSNPN and CDR2 SVGIG (reference sequence). The length of the CDR3 is 14 residues. CDR3 DNA sequence: TGTGCCTGGAGTTGGACAGGGCCAAATCAGCCCCAGCATTTT. Protein: CAWSWTGPNQPQHF.

V and J are TRBV6-6 and TRBJ1-2; D unresolved. CDR3 length: 11 residues. The germline V gene encodes CDR1 MNHNY and CDR2 SVGAGI (reference sequence). V was clipped by 0 bases and J by 12 bases, with 8 bases between them. This CDR3 is CASSYSSFNTF. The CDR3 coding sequence is TGTGCCAGCAGTTACTCGAGTTTTAACACCTTC.

V usage is TRBV27 and J usage is TRBJ2-5; TRBD2 matches at 7 bases. The CDR3 contains 14 residues. Germline V gene data show CDR1 as MNHEY and CDR2 as SMNVEV (reference sequence). Trimming at V came to 2 bases and at J to 1 base, leaving 1 base not matched to a gene. CDR3: CASSLGGVQETQYF. CDR3 in DNA: TGTGCCAGCAGTTTAGGGGGGGTCCAAGAGACCCAGTACTTC.